Shown below are 6 T cell receptor beta chains from a single sample sequenced in a study of blood T cell repertoires in COVID-19. Sequencing used immunoSEQ multiplex PCR; TCRdb keeps in-frame clones, though not all of them. Among some 300,000 clones listed, more than 70% were seen once. The sample was peripheral blood. The source of these receptors is a woman aged 30 to 39 who had recovered from COVID-19.

This chain joins TRBV7-2 and TRBJ2-1; unclear D gene. The CDR3 loop spans 13 amino acids. CDR1 is SGHTA and CDR2 is FQGNSA in the germline V gene. Trimming cost V 1 base and J 6 bases, with 7 bases left between them. The CDR3: CASSLDSGNEQFF. The CDR3 DNA reads as TGTGCCAGCAGCTTAGATTCCGGCAATGAGCAGTTCTTC.

The chain has TRBV9 and TRBJ1-3; 7 bases line up with TRBD1. Trimming cost V 1 base and J 8 bases; bases outside gene matches: 3. The CDR3 runs to 13 residues. Germline CDR1 SGDLS, CDR2 YYNGEE. The CDR3 spells CASSVTGEYTIYF. The CDR3 DNA sequence: TGTGCCAGCAGCGTAACAGGGGAGTACACCATATATTTT.

J is TRBJ1-1 and V is TRBV2, with 7 bases identical to TRBD1. CDR3 length: 12 amino acids. The germline V gene has CDR1 SNHLY and CDR2 FYNNEI. Trimming removed 10 bases from V and 4 bases from J; junction bases left unmatched: 6. The CDR3 loop reads CAIVPGGTEAFF. The CDR3 region has the DNA TGTGCCATCGTACCAGGGGGCACTGAAGCTTTCTTT.

The V and J genes are TRBV6-2 or TRBV6-3 and TRBJ2-5, with 10 bases lining up with TRBD2. The ends lost 0 bases at V and 1 base at J; junction bases unmatched: 2. The CDR3 consists of 16 residues. Per the germline V gene, CDR1 is MNHEY and CDR2 is SVGEGT. CDR3 bases: TGTGCCAGCAGTTACTCGTTAGCGGGGGGCCAAGAGACCCAGTACTTC. Encoded protein: CASSYSLAGGQETQYF.

This clone showed up just a few times. The V gene is TRBV27, the J gene TRBJ2-1, with 12 bases aligning to TRBD2. V shed 5 bases and J 4 bases; nucleotides not matched to a gene: 6. This CDR3 is built from 16 residues. Germline assignment: CDR1 MNHEY and CDR2 SMNVEV (reference sequence). The CDR3 DNA reads as TGTGCCAGCAGTGGCCTACTAGCGGGGGGTTACAATGAGCAGTTCTTC. The encoded protein is CASSGLLAGGYNEQFF.

The gene calls are TRBV7-8 and TRBJ1-6; no clear D. V gave up 2 bases and J gave up 5 bases, with 4 bases separating them. CDR3 size: 13 residues. The germline CDR1 and CDR2 sequences are SGHVS and FQNEAQ. CDR3 sequence (DNA): TGTGCCAGCAGCTTAACAGATAATTCACCCCTCCACTTT. Translating gives CASSLTDNSPLHF.